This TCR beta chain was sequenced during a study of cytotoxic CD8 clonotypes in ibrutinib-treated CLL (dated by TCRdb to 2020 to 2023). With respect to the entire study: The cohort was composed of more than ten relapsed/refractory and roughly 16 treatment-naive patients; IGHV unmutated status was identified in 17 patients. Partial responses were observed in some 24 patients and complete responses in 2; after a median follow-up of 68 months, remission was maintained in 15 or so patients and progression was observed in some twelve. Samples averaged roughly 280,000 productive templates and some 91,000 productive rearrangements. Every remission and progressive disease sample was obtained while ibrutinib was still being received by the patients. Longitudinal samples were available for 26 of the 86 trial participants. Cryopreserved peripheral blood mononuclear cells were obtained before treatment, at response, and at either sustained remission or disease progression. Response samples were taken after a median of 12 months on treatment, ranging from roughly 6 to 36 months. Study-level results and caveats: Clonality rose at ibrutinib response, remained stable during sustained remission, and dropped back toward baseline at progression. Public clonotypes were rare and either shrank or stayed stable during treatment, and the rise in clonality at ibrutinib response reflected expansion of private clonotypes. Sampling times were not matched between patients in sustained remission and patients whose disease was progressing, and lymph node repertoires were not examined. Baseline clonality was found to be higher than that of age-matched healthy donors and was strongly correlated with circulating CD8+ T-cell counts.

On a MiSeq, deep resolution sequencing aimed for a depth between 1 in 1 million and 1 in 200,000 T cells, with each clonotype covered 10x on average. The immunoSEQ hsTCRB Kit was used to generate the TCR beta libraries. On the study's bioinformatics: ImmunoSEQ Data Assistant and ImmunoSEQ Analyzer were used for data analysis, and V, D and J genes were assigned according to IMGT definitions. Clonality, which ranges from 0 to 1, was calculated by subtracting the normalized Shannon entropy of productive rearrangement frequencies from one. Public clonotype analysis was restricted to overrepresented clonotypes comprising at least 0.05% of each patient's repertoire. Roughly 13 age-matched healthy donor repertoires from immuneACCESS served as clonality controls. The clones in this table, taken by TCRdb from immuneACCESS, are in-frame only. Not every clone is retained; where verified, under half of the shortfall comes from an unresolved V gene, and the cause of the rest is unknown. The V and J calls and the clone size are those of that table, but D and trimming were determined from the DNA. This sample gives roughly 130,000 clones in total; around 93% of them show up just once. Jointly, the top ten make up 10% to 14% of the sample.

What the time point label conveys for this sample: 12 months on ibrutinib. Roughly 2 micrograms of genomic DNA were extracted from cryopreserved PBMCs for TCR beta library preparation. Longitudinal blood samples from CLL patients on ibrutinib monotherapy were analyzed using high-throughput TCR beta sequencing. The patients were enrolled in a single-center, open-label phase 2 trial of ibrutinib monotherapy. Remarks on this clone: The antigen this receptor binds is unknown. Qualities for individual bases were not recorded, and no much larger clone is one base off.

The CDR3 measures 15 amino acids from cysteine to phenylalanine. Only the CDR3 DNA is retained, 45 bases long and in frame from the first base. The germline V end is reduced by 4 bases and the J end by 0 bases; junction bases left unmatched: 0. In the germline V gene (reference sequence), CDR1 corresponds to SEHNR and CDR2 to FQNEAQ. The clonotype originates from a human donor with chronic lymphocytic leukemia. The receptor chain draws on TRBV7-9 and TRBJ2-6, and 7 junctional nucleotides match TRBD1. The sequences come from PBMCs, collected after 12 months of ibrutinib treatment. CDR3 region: CASSWTGSGANVLTF. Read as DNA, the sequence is TGTGCCAGCAGCTGGACAGGCTCTGGGGCCAACGTCCTGACTTTC.